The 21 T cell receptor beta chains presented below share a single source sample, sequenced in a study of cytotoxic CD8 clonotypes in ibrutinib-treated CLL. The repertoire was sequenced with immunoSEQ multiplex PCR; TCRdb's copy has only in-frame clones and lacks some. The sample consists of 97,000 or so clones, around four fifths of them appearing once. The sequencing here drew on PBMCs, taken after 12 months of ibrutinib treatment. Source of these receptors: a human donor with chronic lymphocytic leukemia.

The CDR3 nucleotides are TGTGCCAGCAGTTTAGAGGGGACAGGGCGAATATTCGCAAATGGCTACACCTTC. This encodes CASSLEGTGRIFANGYTF. This chain links TRBV28 with TRBJ1-2; 9 bases fit TRBD1. Germline values: CDR1 MDHEN, CDR2 SYDVKM. The CDR3 sequence is 18 residues long. The V segment lost 2 bases and the J segment 6 bases; nucleotides outside the gene matches: 16.

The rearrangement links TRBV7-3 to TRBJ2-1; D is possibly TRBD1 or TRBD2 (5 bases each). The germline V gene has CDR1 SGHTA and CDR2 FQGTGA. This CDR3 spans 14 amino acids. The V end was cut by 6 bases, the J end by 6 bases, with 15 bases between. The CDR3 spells CASSSHGAFNEQFF. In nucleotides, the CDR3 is TGTGCCAGCAGTTCGCACGGGGCTTTCAATGAGCAGTTCTTC.

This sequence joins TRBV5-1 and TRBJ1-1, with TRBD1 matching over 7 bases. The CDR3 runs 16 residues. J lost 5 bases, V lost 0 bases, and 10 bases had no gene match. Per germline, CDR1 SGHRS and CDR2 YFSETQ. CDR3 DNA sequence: TGCGCCAGCAGCTTGGAGGCAGGGGGGTTAGGGACTGAAGCTTTCTTT. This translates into CASSLEAGGLGTEAFF.

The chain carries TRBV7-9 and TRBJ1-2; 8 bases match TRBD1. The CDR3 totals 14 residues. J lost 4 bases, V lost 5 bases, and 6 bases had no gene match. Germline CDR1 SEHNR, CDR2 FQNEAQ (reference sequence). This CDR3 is CASSGQGSTYGYTF. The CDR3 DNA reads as TGTGCCAGCAGCGGACAGGGAAGTACCTATGGCTACACCTTC.

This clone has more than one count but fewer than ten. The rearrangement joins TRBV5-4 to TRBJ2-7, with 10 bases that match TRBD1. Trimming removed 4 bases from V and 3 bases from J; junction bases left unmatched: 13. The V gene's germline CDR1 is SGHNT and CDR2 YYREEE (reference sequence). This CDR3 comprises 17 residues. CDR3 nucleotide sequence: TGTGCCAGCAGCGAAAGGCTGCGGACAGGGGGTATCTACGAGCAGTACTTC. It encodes CASSERLRTGGIYEQYF.

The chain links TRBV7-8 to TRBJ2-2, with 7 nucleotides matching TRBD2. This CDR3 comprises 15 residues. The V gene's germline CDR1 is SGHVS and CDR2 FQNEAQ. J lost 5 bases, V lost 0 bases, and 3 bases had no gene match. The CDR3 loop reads CASSLAAGFTGELFF. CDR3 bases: TGTGCCAGCAGCTTAGCAGCGGGGTTTACCGGGGAGCTGTTTTTT.

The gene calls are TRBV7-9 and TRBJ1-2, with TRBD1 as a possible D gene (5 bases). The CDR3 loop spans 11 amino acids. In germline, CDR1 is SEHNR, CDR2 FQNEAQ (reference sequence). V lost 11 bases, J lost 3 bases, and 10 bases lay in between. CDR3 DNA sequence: TGTGCCGCCGGGGGGGACTATGGCTACACCTTC. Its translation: CAAGGDYGYTF.

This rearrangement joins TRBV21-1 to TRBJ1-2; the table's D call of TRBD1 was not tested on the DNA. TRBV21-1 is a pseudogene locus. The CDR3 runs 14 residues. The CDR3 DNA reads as TGTGCCAGCAGCATTTTGACAGGGCTGTATGGCTACACCTTC. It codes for CASSILTGLYGYTF.

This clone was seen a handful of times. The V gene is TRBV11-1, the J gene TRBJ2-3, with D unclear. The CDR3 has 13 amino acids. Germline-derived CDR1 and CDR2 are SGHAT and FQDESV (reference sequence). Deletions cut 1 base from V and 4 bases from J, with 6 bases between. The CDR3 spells CASSLDSSDTQYF. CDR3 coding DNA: TGTGCCAGCAGCTTAGACAGCTCAGATACGCAGTATTTT. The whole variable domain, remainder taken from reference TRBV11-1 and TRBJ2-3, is EAEVAQSPRYKITEKSQAVAFWCDPISGHATLYWYRQILGQGPELLVQFQDESVVDDSQLPKDRFSAERLKGVDSTLKIQPAELGDSAMYLCASSLDSSDTQYFGPGTRLTVL.

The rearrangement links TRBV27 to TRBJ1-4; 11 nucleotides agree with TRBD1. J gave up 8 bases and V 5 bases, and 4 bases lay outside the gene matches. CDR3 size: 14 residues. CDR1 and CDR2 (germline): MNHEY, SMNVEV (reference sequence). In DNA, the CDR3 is TGTGCCAGCAGTCGCGGGACAGGGGGGGAAAAACTGTTTTTT. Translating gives CASSRGTGGEKLFF.

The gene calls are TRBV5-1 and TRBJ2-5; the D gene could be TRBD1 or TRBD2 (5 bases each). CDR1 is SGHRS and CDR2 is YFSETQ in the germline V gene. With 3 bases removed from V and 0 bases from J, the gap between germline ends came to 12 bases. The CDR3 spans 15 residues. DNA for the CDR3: TGCGCCAGCAGCTGGGGGTCGGAGTACCAAGAGACCCAGTACTTC. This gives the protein CASSWGSEYQETQYF.

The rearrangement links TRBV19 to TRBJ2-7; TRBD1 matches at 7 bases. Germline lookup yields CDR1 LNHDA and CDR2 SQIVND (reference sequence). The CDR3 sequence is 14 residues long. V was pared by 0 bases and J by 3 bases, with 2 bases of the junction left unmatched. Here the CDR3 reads CASSIDPGGYEQYF. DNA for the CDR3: TGTGCCAGTAGTATAGATCCAGGGGGCTACGAGCAGTACTTC.

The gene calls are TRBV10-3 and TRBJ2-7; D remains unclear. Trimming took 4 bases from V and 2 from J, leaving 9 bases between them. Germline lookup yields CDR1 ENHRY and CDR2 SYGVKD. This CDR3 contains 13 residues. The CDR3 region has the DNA TGTGCCATCAGTGCCCCACAAACCTACGAGCAGTACTTC. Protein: CAISAPQTYEQYF.

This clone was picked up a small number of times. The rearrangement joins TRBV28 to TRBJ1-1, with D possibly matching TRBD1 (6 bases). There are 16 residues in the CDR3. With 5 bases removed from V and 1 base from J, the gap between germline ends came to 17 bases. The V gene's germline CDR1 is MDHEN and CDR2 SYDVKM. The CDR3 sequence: CASSPNQGKGNTEAFF. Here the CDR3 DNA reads TGTGCCAGCAGTCCGAATCAGGGGAAAGGGAACACTGAAGCTTTCTTT.

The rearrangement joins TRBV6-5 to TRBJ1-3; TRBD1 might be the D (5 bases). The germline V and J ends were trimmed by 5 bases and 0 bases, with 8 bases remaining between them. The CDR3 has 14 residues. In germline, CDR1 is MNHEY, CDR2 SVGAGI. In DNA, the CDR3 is TGTGCCAGCAGTCGGGACCTCTCTGGAAACACCATATATTTT. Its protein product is CASSRDLSGNTIYF.

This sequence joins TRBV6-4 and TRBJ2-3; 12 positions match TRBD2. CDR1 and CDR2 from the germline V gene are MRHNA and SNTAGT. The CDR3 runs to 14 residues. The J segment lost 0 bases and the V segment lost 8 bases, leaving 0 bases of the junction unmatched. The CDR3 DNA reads TGTGCCAGCGGGACTAGCGGGAGCACAGATACGCAGTATTTT. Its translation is CASGTSGSTDTQYF.

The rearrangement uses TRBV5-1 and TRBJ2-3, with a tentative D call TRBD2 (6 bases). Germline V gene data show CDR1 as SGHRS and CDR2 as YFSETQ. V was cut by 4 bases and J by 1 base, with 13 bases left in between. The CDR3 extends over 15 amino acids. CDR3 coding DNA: TGCGCCAGCAGCCGCGGGGACGGAGGCACAGATACGCAGTATTTT. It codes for CASSRGDGGTDTQYF.

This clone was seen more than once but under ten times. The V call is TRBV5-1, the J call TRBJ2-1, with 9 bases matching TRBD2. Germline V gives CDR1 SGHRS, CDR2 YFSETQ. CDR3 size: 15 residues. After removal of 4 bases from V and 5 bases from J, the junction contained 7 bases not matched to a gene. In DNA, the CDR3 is TGCGCCAGCAGCCCCATGGCGGGGGGGAACAATGAGCAGTTCTTC. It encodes CASSPMAGGNNEQFF.

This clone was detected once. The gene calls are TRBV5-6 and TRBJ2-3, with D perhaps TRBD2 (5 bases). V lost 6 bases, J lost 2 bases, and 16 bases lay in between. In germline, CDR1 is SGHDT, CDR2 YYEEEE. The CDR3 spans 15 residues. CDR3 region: CASTPRGLFTDTQYF. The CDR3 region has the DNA TGTGCCAGCACCCCTCGGGGATTGTTCACAGATACGCAGTATTTT.

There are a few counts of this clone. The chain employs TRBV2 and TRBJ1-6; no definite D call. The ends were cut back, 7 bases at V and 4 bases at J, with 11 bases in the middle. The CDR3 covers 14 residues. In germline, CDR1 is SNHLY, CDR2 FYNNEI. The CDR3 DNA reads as TGTGCCAGCACGGCAGCTGTTTATAATTCACCCCTCCACTTT. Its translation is CASTAAVYNSPLHF.

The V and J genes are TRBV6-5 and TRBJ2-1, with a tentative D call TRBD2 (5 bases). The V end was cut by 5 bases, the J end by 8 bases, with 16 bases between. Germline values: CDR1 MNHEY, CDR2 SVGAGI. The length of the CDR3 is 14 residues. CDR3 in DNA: TGTGCCAGCAGTCTACAGCGGCGGGTCGATGAGCAGTTCTTC. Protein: CASSLQRRVDEQFF.